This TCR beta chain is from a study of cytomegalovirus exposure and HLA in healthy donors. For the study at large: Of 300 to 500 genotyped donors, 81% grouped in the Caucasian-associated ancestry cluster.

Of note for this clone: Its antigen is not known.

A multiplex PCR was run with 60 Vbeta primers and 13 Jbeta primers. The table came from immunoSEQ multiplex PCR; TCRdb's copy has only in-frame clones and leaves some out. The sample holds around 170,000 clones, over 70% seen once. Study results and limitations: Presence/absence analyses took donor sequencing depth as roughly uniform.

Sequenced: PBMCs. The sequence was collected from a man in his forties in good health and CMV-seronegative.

The CDR3 DNA sequence: TGCGCCAGCAGCTTGGAGTGGGCTGCGAAGGAAAAACTGTTTTTT. This translates into CASSLEWAAKEKLFF. The chain is built from TRBV5-1 and TRBJ1-4; D uncertain. The germline V gene has CDR1 SGHRS and CDR2 YFSETQ. The CDR3 spans 15 residues. Trimming shortened V by 0 bases and J by 8 bases, and 14 bases separated the two germline ends.